The sequence of this T cell receptor beta chain was determined in a study of cytotoxic CD8 clonotypes in ibrutinib-treated CLL. For the study at large: Samples showed on average around 240,000 productive templates and roughly 90,000 productive rearrangements. Study observations and caveats: The study found clonality rose at ibrutinib response, then fell toward baseline at progression. Pretreatment clonality was elevated relative to age-matched healthy donors and paralleled circulating CD8+ T-cell counts.

This table comes from immunoSEQ multiplex PCR, and its TCRdb copy is limited to in-frame clones, with some not included. Among 110,000 to 150,000 clones listed, about three quarters were seen once. Trimming cost V 3 bases and J 2 bases; bases outside gene matches: 8. The CDR3 consists of 16 residues. The germline V gene has CDR1 SGHTA and CDR2 FQGNSA. A single count supports this clone. Antigen: not known. The sequence derives from a human donor with chronic lymphocytic leukemia. The sample here was PBMCs, taken after 24 months of ibrutinib treatment. The chain links TRBV7-2 to TRBJ2-3, with 7 bases matching TRBD2. CDR3 nucleotides: TGTGCCAGCAGCTTGGGTCTAGCGGAACCCACAGATACGCAGTATTTT. Its protein product is CASSLGLAEPTDTQYF. The full variable domain, rest sourced from reference TRBV7-2 and TRBJ2-3, is GAGVSQSPSNKVTEKGKDVELRCDPISGHTALYWYRQSLGQGLEFLIYFQGNSAPDKSGLPSDRFSAERTGGSVSTLTIQRTQQEDSAVYLCASSLGLAEPTDTQYFGPGTRLTVL.